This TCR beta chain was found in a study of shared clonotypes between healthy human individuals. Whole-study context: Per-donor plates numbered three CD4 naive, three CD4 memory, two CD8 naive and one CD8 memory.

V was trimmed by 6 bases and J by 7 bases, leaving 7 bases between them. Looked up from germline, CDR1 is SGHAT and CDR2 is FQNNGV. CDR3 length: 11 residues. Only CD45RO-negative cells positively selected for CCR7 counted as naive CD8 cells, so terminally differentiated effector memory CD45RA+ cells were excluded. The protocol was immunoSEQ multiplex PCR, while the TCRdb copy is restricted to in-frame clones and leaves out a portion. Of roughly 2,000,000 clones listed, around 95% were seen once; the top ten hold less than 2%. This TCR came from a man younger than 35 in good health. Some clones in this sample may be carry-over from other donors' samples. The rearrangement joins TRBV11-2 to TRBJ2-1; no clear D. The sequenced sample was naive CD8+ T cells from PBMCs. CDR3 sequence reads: CASSYGNEQFF. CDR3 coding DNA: TGTGCCAGCAGTTACGGGAATGAGCAGTTCTTC.